A single sample gave rise to the 29 T cell receptor beta chains below, sequenced in a study of blood T cell repertoires in COVID-19. Only in-frame clones appear in the TCRdb table, and some are missing; sequencing was by immunoSEQ multiplex PCR. This table has around 270,000 clones, 88% appearing once. Sequencing input: PBMCs or T cells enriched from blood (not recorded which). The receptors come from a woman in her thirties or forties who had been exposed to COVID-19.

CDR3 protein: CASSLFSSGGFYEQYF. CDR3 in DNA: TGTGCCAGCAGTTTATTTAGTAGCGGGGGGTTCTACGAGCAGTACTTC. This chain uses TRBV27 with TRBJ2-7; TRBD2 agrees at 10 bases. The CDR3 totals 16 residues. Germline lookup yields CDR1 MNHEY and CDR2 SMNVEV (reference sequence). The V and J ends lost 1 base and 3 bases, in that order; junction bases with no gene match: 6.

This clone was recorded only once. The chain links TRBV3-1 (or the pseudogene TRBV3-2) to TRBJ2-1; 7 nucleotides match TRBD2. The CDR3 has 18 amino acids. CDR1 and CDR2 from the germline V gene are LGHDT and YNNKEL (reference sequence). With 1 base clipped from V and 0 bases from J, the junction kept 9 bases outside the gene matches. CDR3 DNA sequence: TGTGCCAGCAGCCAAGCTCGGGACTACCAGAGCTCCTACAATGAGCAGTTCTTC. It is translated as CASSQARDYQSSYNEQFF.

The rearrangement uses TRBV5-1 and TRBJ1-5; D not resolved. Germline V lookup: CDR1 SGHRS, CDR2 YFSETQ. This CDR3 region has 15 residues. Trimming took 2 bases from V and 0 from J, leaving 9 bases between them. This CDR3 reads CASSFGGNSNQPQHF. Written as DNA, the CDR3 is TGCGCCAGCAGCTTTGGAGGTAATAGCAATCAGCCCCAGCATTTT. The complete variable domain, with remaining parts taken from reference TRBV5-1 and TRBJ1-5, reads KAGVTQTPRYLIKTRGQQVTLSCSPISGHRSVSWYQQTPGQGLQFLFEYFSETQRNKGNFPGRFSGRQFSNSRSEMNVSTLELGDSALYLCASSFGGNSNQPQHFGDGTRLSIL.

CDR3 in amino acids: CAISGTSGGAQETQYF. CDR3 nucleotide sequence: TGTGCCATCAGTGGGACTAGCGGGGGGGCCCAGGAGACCCAGTACTTC. The chain employs TRBV10-3 and TRBJ2-5; 15 bases are shared with TRBD2. The V gene's germline CDR1 is ENHRY and CDR2 SYGVKD. The CDR3 covers 16 residues. V lost 4 bases, J lost 5 bases, and 5 bases stayed unmatched.

With regard to this clone: This sample also contains other DNA sequences that code for the same CDR3. The chain joins TRBV2 to TRBJ1-1; 10 bases map to TRBD1. The CDR3 covers 15 residues. V lost 3 bases and J lost 5; bases outside the gene matches: 6. Germline assignment: CDR1 SNHLY and CDR2 FYNNEI. The CDR3 sequence is CASSDRTGGGTEAFF. The CDR3 DNA reads TGTGCCAGCAGTGATCGGACAGGGGGAGGAACTGAAGCTTTCTTT.

The J gene is TRBJ2-5, the V gene TRBV11-2; a weak D match, TRBD1 (5 bases). With 4 bases removed from V and 8 bases from J, the gap between germline ends came to 11 bases. Germline-derived CDR1 and CDR2 are SGHAT and FQNNGV. This CDR3 has 12 residues. The CDR3 DNA follows: TGTGCCAGCAGCTCAGGGCCCGCCACCCAGTACTTC. This encodes CASSSGPATQYF.

The chain carries TRBV27 and TRBJ2-2, with D perhaps TRBD2 (7 bases). V shed 2 bases and J shed 8 bases, with 12 bases lying between them. This CDR3 is 14 amino acids long. CDR1 and CDR2 (germline): MNHEY, SMNVEV (reference sequence). In DNA form, the CDR3 reads TGTGCCAGCAGTTTAAACGGGGGGCCGGGGGAGCTGTTTTTT. This gives the protein CASSLNGGPGELFF.

This clone was found many times. This chain links TRBV5-1 with TRBJ1-1; TRBD1 is a possible D gene (5 bases). The CDR3 has 14 amino acids. Germline V lookup: CDR1 SGHRS, CDR2 YFSETQ. Trimming took off 1 base at V and 0 bases at J, with 7 bases between the two ends. The CDR3 region has the DNA TGCGCCAGCAGCTTGTCAGGGTTGAACACTGAAGCTTTCTTT. It codes for CASSLSGLNTEAFF.

This chain connects TRBV4-3 to TRBJ1-3; D is ambiguous. V lost 0 bases and J lost 2, with 11 bases in between. Germline V gene data show CDR1 as LGHNA and CDR2 as YSLEER. The CDR3 length is 16 residues. The chain's CDR3 is CASSQDSSGAGNTIYF. The CDR3 coding sequence is TGCGCCAGCAGCCAAGATAGTTCCGGGGCTGGAAACACCATATATTTT.

The rearrangement links TRBV27 to TRBJ1-5; D is perhaps TRBD1 (5 bases). Per germline, CDR1 MNHEY and CDR2 SMNVEV (reference sequence). V was clipped by 5 bases and J by 2 bases, with 10 bases between them. The CDR3 spans 14 residues. CDR3 in amino acids: CASSGQGGNQPQHF. CDR3 bases: TGTGCCAGCAGTGGGCAGGGCGGCAATCAGCCCCAGCATTTT.

The chain recombines TRBV28 with TRBJ1-2; a possible D gene is TRBD1 (6 bases). V lost 5 bases to trimming and J lost 5 bases, with 18 bases between them. CDR1 MDHEN and CDR2 SYDVKM come from the germline V gene. This CDR3 is 15 amino acids long. The CDR3 loop reads CASSPPHRVSYGYTF. The DNA of the CDR3 is TGTGCCAGCAGTCCACCCCACAGGGTCTCGTATGGCTACACCTTC.

This sequence joins TRBV7-8 and TRBJ2-1; 9 bases fit TRBD2. Losses at the gene ends were 2 bases for V and 7 bases for J; bases not matched to a gene: 12. Germline V gives CDR1 SGHVS, CDR2 FQNEAQ. This CDR3 spans 17 amino acids. The CDR3 loop is CASSLSLAGDLHNEQFF. Written as DNA, the CDR3 is TGTGCCAGCAGCTTATCGTTAGCGGGAGATCTCCATAATGAGCAGTTCTTC.

V and J are TRBV10-2 and TRBJ1-4, with D perhaps matching TRBD1 (5 bases). The CDR3 is made up of 16 amino acids. Per the germline V gene, CDR1 is WSHSY and CDR2 is SAAADI. Trimming left V 3 bases short and J 1 base short, with 12 bases between. CDR3 DNA: TGCGCCAGCAGTGAAGGGGTAGGGAAAACTAATGAAAAACTGTTTTTT. It translates to CASSEGVGKTNEKLFF.

The gene calls are TRBV5-1 and TRBJ1-4; no reliable D call. From germline, CDR1 is SGHRS and CDR2 YFSETQ. V lost 0 bases and J lost 8, with 14 bases in between. This CDR3 has 15 amino acids. The CDR3 DNA reads TGCGCCAGCAGCTTGGAGGTCGGGAGAGGGGAAAAACTGTTTTTT. Its protein is CASSLEVGRGEKLFF.

This rearrangement joins TRBV7-6 to TRBJ2-3, with D hard to call. CDR1 and CDR2 (germline): SGHVS, FNYEAQ. V was shortened by 1 base and J by 4 bases, with 6 bases between the two germline ends. The CDR3 runs to 13 residues. The CDR3 is CASSLGSADTQYF. In DNA form, the CDR3 reads TGTGCCAGCAGCTTAGGGTCGGCAGATACGCAGTATTTT.

The J gene is TRBJ1-3, the V gene TRBV7-9; TRBD1 might be the D (5 bases). Germline lookup yields CDR1 SEHNR and CDR2 FQNEAQ (reference sequence). The CDR3 consists of 14 residues. V was cut by 5 bases and J by 8 bases, with 16 bases left in between. In DNA, the CDR3 is TGTGCCAGCAGCCTGGAGTTGGCCAGGGACACCATATATTTT. This translates into CASSLELARDTIYF.

This clone was counted a few times. This chain links TRBV27 with TRBJ1-1, with 7 bases fitting TRBD1. This CDR3 spans 15 amino acids. Germline V CDR1 and CDR2: MNHEY, SMNVEV (reference sequence). V shed 5 bases and J 0 bases; nucleotides not matched to a gene: 6. The CDR3: CASSAKGQMNTEAFF. The CDR3 bases are TGTGCCAGCAGTGCCAAGGGACAGATGAACACTGAAGCTTTCTTT.

This chain connects TRBV28 to TRBJ1-2, with no clear D. The CDR3 length is 13 residues. Germline assignment: CDR1 MDHEN and CDR2 SYDVKM. V was shortened by 2 bases and J by 5 bases, with 9 bases between the two germline ends. The CDR3 DNA sequence: TGTGCCAGCAGTTTAGTAAGGGAGTATGGCTACACCTTC. Its translation: CASSLVREYGYTF.

The DNA of the CDR3 is TGTGCCAGCAGCCCCCGGGGGGTTAGCGGGGGGGCTAGCACAGATACGCAGTATTTT. Translated, it gives CASSPRGVSGGASTDTQYF. The genes are TRBV4-2 and TRBJ2-3; 11 positions agree with TRBD2. The CDR3 loop spans 19 amino acids. The germline CDR1 and CDR2 sequences are LGHNA and YNFKEQ. After removal of 4 bases from V and 0 bases from J, the junction contained 12 bases not matched to a gene.

V usage is TRBV19 and J usage is TRBJ1-1, with 9 bases matching TRBD1. The CDR3 spans 15 residues. J was trimmed by 1 base and V by 3 bases; bases with no gene match: 3. Germline V CDR1 and CDR2: LNHDA, SQIVND (reference sequence). This chain's CDR3 is CASSISTGGNTEAFF. The CDR3 DNA is TGTGCCAGTAGTATTTCGACAGGGGGGAACACTGAAGCTTTCTTT.

The V call is TRBV27, the J call TRBJ1-5, with 8 bases fitting TRBD1. Germline V gene data show CDR1 as MNHEY and CDR2 as SMNVEV (reference sequence). Trimming at V came to 4 bases and at J to 6 bases, leaving 5 bases not matched to a gene. The CDR3 extends over 14 amino acids. CDR3 residues: CASSSQGAVQPQHF. The CDR3 DNA is TGTGCCAGCAGTTCCCAGGGGGCGGTTCAGCCCCAGCATTTT.

The gene calls are TRBV5-1 and TRBJ2-5; a possible D gene is TRBD2 (6 bases). This CDR3 comprises 15 residues. Germline CDR1 is SGHRS and CDR2 is YFSETQ. Trimming removed 7 bases at V and 1 base at J, with 17 bases between. CDR3 protein: CASSPGIGGQETQYF. In DNA, the CDR3 is TGCGCCAGCTCCCCGGGAATCGGGGGCCAAGAGACCCAGTACTTC.

The chain is built from TRBV27 and TRBJ1-5; TRBD1 aligns across 12 bases. The CDR3 has 14 amino acids. J was trimmed by 9 bases and V by 5 bases; bases with no gene match: 5. Germline values: CDR1 MNHEY, CDR2 SMNVEV (reference sequence). CDR3 sequence (DNA): TGTGCCAGCAGTGCGGGGACAGGGGGCTGGCCCCAGCATTTT. Encoded protein: CASSAGTGGWPQHF.

The V and J genes are TRBV9 and TRBJ2-5; D may be TRBD1 (6 bases). This CDR3 contains 15 residues. Germline V gene sequence: CDR1 SGDLS, CDR2 YYNGEE. V was trimmed by 4 bases and J by 3 bases, leaving 16 bases between them. CDR3 region: CASSPPGTSKETQYF. The CDR3 DNA is TGTGCCAGCAGCCCACCCGGGACAAGCAAAGAGACCCAGTACTTC.

The chain recombines TRBV7-9 with TRBJ1-4; weak D call: TRBD1 (5 bases). The CDR3 extends over 16 amino acids. Germline CDR1 is SEHNR and CDR2 is FQNEAQ (reference sequence). V lost 5 bases and J lost 7, with 20 bases in between. The CDR3 sequence is CASSPQILNGGEKLFF. CDR3 in DNA: TGTGCCAGCAGCCCCCAAATCCTAAACGGGGGTGAAAAACTGTTTTTT.

The J gene is TRBJ2-7, the V gene TRBV30; D is uncertain. V was clipped by 3 bases and J by 8 bases, with 14 bases between them. The CDR3 covers 12 residues. In germline, CDR1 is GTSNPN, CDR2 SVGIG (reference sequence). CDR3 sequence: CAWSQHTTKQYF. The CDR3 DNA sequence: TGTGCCTGGAGCCAACATACTACGAAGCAGTACTTC. The whole variable domain, remainder taken from reference TRBV30 and TRBJ2-7, is SQTIHQWPATLVQPVGSPLSLECTVEGTSNPNLYWYRQAAGRGLQLLFYSVGIGQISSEVPQNLSASRPQDRQFILSSKKLLLSDSGFYLCAWSQHTTKQYFGPGTRLTVT.

This rearrangement joins TRBV30 to TRBJ1-4; 7 bases line up with TRBD1. The CDR3 covers 14 residues. CDR1 and CDR2 from the germline V gene are GTSNPN and SVGIG (reference sequence). Germline trimming cut 0 bases from V and 8 bases from J; bases unmatched to any gene: 6. Here the CDR3 reads CAWSVQGRGEKLFF. CDR3 DNA: TGTGCCTGGAGTGTACAGGGGCGGGGAGAAAAACTGTTTTTT.

This chain links TRBV30 with TRBJ1-5; 8 bases are a match to TRBD1. V shed 1 base and J 6 bases; nucleotides not matched to a gene: 5. CDR3 length: 14 residues. CDR1 is GTSNPN, CDR2 SVGIG, per germline (reference sequence). This CDR3 is CAWSADREGQPQHF. The CDR3 region has the DNA TGTGCCTGGAGTGCGGACAGGGAGGGTCAGCCCCAGCATTTT.

This clone was seen a few times. The genes are TRBV2 and TRBJ1-6; 9 nucleotides agree with TRBD1. Germline V gene lookup returns CDR1 SNHLY and CDR2 FYNNEI. The ends lost 2 bases at V and 1 base at J; junction bases unmatched: 6. This CDR3 has 18 amino acids. The CDR3 coding sequence is TGTGCCAGCAGTGAAATAGGACAGGGGTCATCCTATAATTCACCCCTCCACTTT. Translating gives CASSEIGQGSSYNSPLHF.